The 29 T cell receptor beta chains below were found in one sample sequenced in a study of beta chain features in type 1 diabetes. As every portion of the isolated RNA was reverse transcribed, the sequencing read expressed TCRB transcripts. Profiled with immunoSEQ multiplex PCR; TCRdb holds only in-frame clones, not every one. The repertoire holds some 220,000 clones, with roughly a tenth as singletons. The sample comprised central memory CD4+ T cells from blood. The origin of the receptors is a man in his late teens or twenties in good health.

The rearrangement uses TRBV15 and TRBJ2-5, with 10 positions matching TRBD2. The CDR3 has 18 amino acids. Germline V gene lookup returns CDR1 LNHNV and CDR2 YYDKDF (reference sequence). J lost 0 bases, V lost 0 bases, and 7 bases had no gene match. The CDR3 region has the DNA TGTGCCACCAGCAGAGATCGAAGGACTAGCGGTTACCAAGAGACCCAGTACTTC. Encoded protein: CATSRDRRTSGYQETQYF. Variable domain in full (rest from reference TRBV15 and TRBJ2-5): DAMVIQNPRYQVTQFGKPVTLSCSQTLNHNVMYWYQQKSSQAPKLLFHYYDKDFNNEADTPDNFQSRRPNTSFCFLDIRSPGLGDTAMYLCATSRDRRTSGYQETQYFGPGTRLLVL.

This clone was observed many times. The chain has TRBV4-2 and TRBJ2-5; 8 bases line up with TRBD2. Trimming removed 4 bases from V and 5 bases from J; junction bases left unmatched: 9. This CDR3 is built from 15 residues. Germline values: CDR1 LGHNA, CDR2 YNFKEQ. CDR3 amino acids: CASSPDGLATETQYF. The CDR3 DNA follows: TGTGCCAGCAGCCCCGATGGACTAGCTACGGAGACCCAGTACTTC.

The chain joins TRBV4-1 to TRBJ2-7; 12 bases align to TRBD2. The CDR3 spans 18 residues. CDR1 MGHRA and CDR2 YSYEKL come from the germline V gene. V was clipped by 0 bases and J by 0 bases; unmatched bases: 6. This CDR3 reads CASSQDRLAGGSSYEQYF. The CDR3 region has the DNA TGCGCCAGCAGCCAAGATAGGCTAGCGGGAGGGAGCTCCTACGAGCAGTACTTC.

This clone was recorded at least ten times. The chain couples TRBV7-9 to TRBJ2-7; TRBD1 or TRBD2 may be the D gene (6 bases each). The CDR3 loop spans 15 amino acids. V was trimmed by 5 bases and J by 2 bases, leaving 16 bases between them. CDR1 SEHNR and CDR2 FQNEAQ come from the germline V gene (reference sequence). The CDR3 sequence is CASSHWRDTPYEQYF. The CDR3 nucleotides read TGTGCCAGCAGCCATTGGAGGGACACCCCCTACGAGCAGTACTTC.

J is TRBJ2-1 and V is TRBV7-2; D not resolved. V was shortened by 5 bases and J by 4 bases, with 15 bases between the two germline ends. There are 15 residues in the CDR3. Germline CDR1 SGHTA, CDR2 FQGNSA. CDR3 DNA: TGTGCCAGCAGCCCGACCTTCACGAGGTACAATGAGCAGTTCTTC. Translating gives CASSPTFTRYNEQFF.

This clone appeared a few times. Other DNA sequences of this sample code for an identical CDR3. CDR3 sequence (DNA): TGTGCCAGCTCACAGGCCTCCGATGAGCAGTTCTTC. Protein sequence: CASSQASDEQFF. The rearrangement links TRBV18 to TRBJ2-1, with D unresolved. V shed 4 bases and J shed 8 bases, with 9 bases lying between them. Germline CDR1 KGHSH, CDR2 LQKENI. The CDR3 has 12 residues.

This clone appeared a few times. The gene calls are TRBV5-1 and TRBJ2-1, with 9 positions matching TRBD2. V was pared by 1 base and J by 3 bases, with 2 bases of the junction left unmatched. There are 15 residues in the CDR3. Germline lookup yields CDR1 SGHRS and CDR2 YFSETQ. The DNA for the CDR3 is TGCGCCAGCAGCTTGAATAGCGGGAGCTACAATGAGCAGTTCTTC. Translated: CASSLNSGSYNEQFF.

In this sample, this clone turned up many times. The chain has TRBV7-3 and TRBJ2-3; 7 positions agree with TRBD2. Unmatched junction bases numbered 8, after V lost 5 bases and J lost 6 bases. This CDR3 has 14 residues. The germline V gene encodes CDR1 SGHTA and CDR2 FQGTGA. CDR3 residues: CASSALTSLDTQYF. CDR3 sequence (DNA): TGTGCCAGCAGCGCCTTGACTAGCTTGGATACGCAGTATTTT.

This clone was seen only a few times. V gene TRBV10-3 combines with J gene TRBJ2-5; D is ambiguous. The germline V gene has CDR1 ENHRY and CDR2 SYGVKD. The CDR3 spans 15 residues. V lost 2 bases and J 4 bases, leaving 14 bases between the germline ends. DNA for the CDR3: TGTGCCATCAGTGAGCGGGCCTCGGACCCAGAGACCCAGTACTTC. Translated: CAISERASDPETQYF.

This clone was seen only a few times. The gene calls are TRBV11-2 and TRBJ1-2; TRBD1 matches 7 bases. Germline-derived CDR1 and CDR2 are SGHAT and FQNNGV. V dropped 4 bases and J dropped 4; count of bases not matched to a gene: 6. CDR3 length: 14 residues. Here the CDR3 reads CASSSPRDSYGYTF. CDR3 coding DNA: TGTGCCAGCAGCTCACCCCGGGACAGCTATGGCTACACCTTC.

This chain joins TRBV6-1 and TRBJ2-7; D perhaps matches TRBD2 (6 bases). This CDR3 comprises 17 residues. Trimming stripped 4 bases from V and 3 bases from J, with 22 bases between. CDR1 and CDR2 from the germline V gene are MNHNS and SASEGT. CDR3 protein: CASSARGTGTLNYEQYF. The CDR3 nucleotides read TGTGCCAGCAGTGCCCGGGGAACCGGGACTTTGAACTACGAGCAGTACTTC.

This clone was recorded at least ten times. The V gene is TRBV15, the J gene TRBJ1-4, with D possibly matching TRBD1 (6 bases). This CDR3 region has 13 residues. V lost 8 bases, J lost 3 bases, and 10 bases lay in between. CDR1 is LNHNV and CDR2 is YYDKDF in the germline V gene (reference sequence). CDR3 nucleotides: TGTGCCACCTCGCGGACAGCTAATGAAAAACTGTTTTTT. Translation: CATSRTANEKLFF.

Only a few counts were recorded for this clone. The gene calls are TRBV9 and TRBJ2-1; D not certain. This CDR3 has 15 amino acids. V was shortened by 1 base and J by 2 bases, with 10 bases between the two germline ends. CDR1 is SGDLS, CDR2 YYNGEE, per germline. The CDR3 reads CASSVLAVPYNEQFF. In DNA form, the CDR3 reads TGTGCCAGCAGCGTACTGGCAGTACCCTACAATGAGCAGTTCTTC.

The genes are TRBV18 and TRBJ1-2; D not resolved. Germline CDR1 reads KGHSH; CDR2 reads LQKENI. Trimming stripped 2 bases from V and 8 bases from J, with 12 bases between. The CDR3 covers 13 residues. The CDR3 nucleotides read TGTGCCAGCTCACCAAGATCCGGGGAAGGCTACACCTTC. This sequence encodes CASSPRSGEGYTF.

This clone showed up just a few times. The rearrangement joins TRBV5-5 to TRBJ2-1, with D possibly TRBD2 on 6 matching bases. Trimming took 4 bases from V and 1 from J, leaving 15 bases between them. This CDR3 has 16 residues. Germline loops: CDR1 SGHKS, CDR2 YYEKEE (reference sequence). The DNA of the CDR3 is TGTGCCAGCAGCACACGGAGGGCCTCGTCCTACAATGAGCAGTTCTTC. Protein: CASSTRRASSYNEQFF.

This sequence joins TRBV9 and TRBJ2-1; TRBD2 agrees at 8 bases. The CDR3 is 15 amino acids. CDR1 and CDR2 from the germline V gene are SGDLS and YYNGEE. With 4 bases clipped from V and 7 bases from J, the junction kept 10 bases outside the gene matches. CDR3 in amino acids: CASSPSGRASNEQFF. In DNA, the CDR3 is TGTGCCAGCAGCCCCTCCGGGAGGGCCTCGAATGAGCAGTTCTTC.

A few counts support this clone. DNA of the CDR3: TGTGCCAGCAGTTATACGAGGGGTTCCTACGAGCAGTACTTC. Its protein is CASSYTRGSYEQYF. The chain couples TRBV6-6 to TRBJ2-7; D could derive from TRBD1 or TRBD2 (5 bases each). Germline V gene lookup returns CDR1 MNHNY and CDR2 SVGAGI (reference sequence). The CDR3 contains 14 residues. Trimming took 3 bases from V and 1 from J, leaving 10 bases between them.

The chain recombines TRBV29-1 with TRBJ2-7, with a weak D call TRBD1 (6 bases). V gave up 4 bases and J gave up 2 bases, with 15 bases separating them. Germline V gene sequence: CDR1 SQVTM, CDR2 ANQGSEA. CDR3 size: 14 residues. The CDR3 nucleotides read TGCAGCGTTGGCACCGACCCAGGGGCCTACGAGCAGTACTTC. Its translation is CSVGTDPGAYEQYF.

This sequence joins TRBV7-2 and TRBJ2-5; D possibly uses TRBD1 or TRBD2 (5 bases each). V was trimmed by 2 bases and J by 0 bases, leaving 13 bases between them. Germline loops: CDR1 SGHTA, CDR2 FQGNSA. The length of the CDR3 is 16 residues. CDR3 coding DNA: TGTGCCAGCAGCTTAACGGGGCGACGGGACCAAGAGACCCAGTACTTC. This codes for CASSLTGRRDQETQYF.

This clone was seen a few times. The junction departs from germline at one end; a sequencing error may be responsible. The V and J genes are TRBV11-2 and TRBJ1-4, with 9 bases that match TRBD1. This CDR3 has 14 amino acids. Germline assignment: CDR1 SGHAT and CDR2 FQNNGV. The CDR3 is CASSRDRVNEKVFF. The CDR3 nucleotides are TGTGCCAGCAGCCGGGACAGGGTGAATGAAAAAGTGTTTTTT.

This clone was counted between two and nine times. Other DNA sequences within the sample encode an identical CDR3. The genes are TRBV29-1 and TRBJ2-1; 7 bases are a match to TRBD2. This CDR3 contains 14 residues. With 7 bases clipped from V and 4 bases from J, the junction kept 10 bases outside the gene matches. Germline V CDR1 and CDR2: SQVTM, ANQGSEA. CDR3: CSAEGGRGYNEQFF. CDR3 nucleotide sequence: TGCAGCGCCGAGGGCGGGAGAGGGTACAATGAGCAGTTCTTC.

This clone was detected only a few times. V is TRBV7-6 and J is TRBJ1-2; D is undetermined. The CDR3 loop spans 12 amino acids. Trimming left V 4 bases short and J 7 bases short, with 10 bases between. CDR1 SGHVS and CDR2 FNYEAQ come from the germline V gene. For the CDR3, the DNA is TGTGCCAGCAGCTCAGAGAGTGGTGGCTACACCTTC. Its protein product is CASSSESGGYTF.

In its sample, this clone was seen a few times. The chain uses TRBV19 and TRBJ2-3; TRBD1 is a possible D gene (6 bases). The V gene's germline CDR1 is LNHDA and CDR2 SQIVND (reference sequence). The CDR3 spans 15 residues. The V end lost 6 bases, the J end lost 1 base, and 14 bases lay between the germline ends. CDR3 coding DNA: TGTGCCAGTAGGAAACAGGGTAGGGGCACAGATACGCAGTATTTT. It translates to CASRKQGRGTDTQYF.

This clone was counted a few times. The chain links TRBV5-1 to TRBJ2-3; either TRBD1 or TRBD2 may supply D (5 bases each). V was cut by 4 bases and J by 4 bases, with 13 bases left in between. This CDR3 comprises 14 residues. Germline V gene sequence: CDR1 SGHRS, CDR2 YFSETQ. CDR3: CASSVERDADTQYF. In DNA form, the CDR3 reads TGCGCCAGCAGCGTCGAGAGGGACGCAGATACGCAGTATTTT.

V and J are TRBV20-1 and TRBJ2-7; no clear D. This CDR3 is built from 11 residues. CDR1 and CDR2 from the germline V gene are DFQATT and SNEGSKA (reference sequence). V shed 3 bases and J shed 6 bases, with 9 bases lying between them. The CDR3 coding sequence is TGCAGTGCTAGTAATACCGCCGAGCAGTACTTC. The encoded protein is CSASNTAEQYF.

This clone appeared a few times. This sequence joins TRBV10-3 and TRBJ2-7; D remains ambiguous. Trimming shortened V by 5 bases and J by 0 bases, and 5 bases separated the two germline ends. Germline V lookup: CDR1 ENHRY, CDR2 SYGVKD. CDR3 length: 12 amino acids. CDR3 residues: CAISPGSYEQYF. The CDR3 DNA follows: TGTGCCATCAGTCCTGGCTCCTACGAGCAGTACTTC.

The table lists this clone with many counts. This chain connects TRBV7-2 to TRBJ2-7, with TRBD2 matching 9 bases. The CDR3 loop spans 15 amino acids. Germline CDR1 is SGHTA and CDR2 is FQGNSA. The ends lost 5 bases at V and 0 bases at J; junction bases unmatched: 5. As DNA, the CDR3 is TGTGCCAGCAGCCGGGGACTAGCTCCCTCCTACGAGCAGTACTTC. It yields the protein CASSRGLAPSYEQYF.

This chain uses TRBV7-3 with TRBJ2-5; D uncertain. Germline V gene sequence: CDR1 SGHTA, CDR2 FQGTGA. Between the trimmed V and J ends, which lost 2 bases and 4 bases, there was a span of 8 bases. This CDR3 has 13 amino acids. This chain's CDR3 is CASSLYPGETQYF. The CDR3 coding sequence is TGTGCCAGCAGCTTATACCCCGGAGAGACCCAGTACTTC.

Only a few counts were recorded for this clone. J is TRBJ2-7 and V is TRBV7-2; possibly TRBD1 for D (6 bases). This CDR3 has 14 residues. V was trimmed by 6 bases and J by 1 base, leaving 13 bases between them. Germline CDR1 reads SGHTA; CDR2 reads FQGNSA. The CDR3 spells CASRHDRRSYEQYF. DNA of the CDR3: TGTGCCAGCAGGCATGACAGGCGATCCTACGAGCAGTACTTC.